What follows is one T cell receptor (beta chain) and its context. Many counts were recorded for this clonotype. There is no known antigen for this receptor. No much larger clone is present one base from it, and per-base qualities are unavailable. The source of the sample is a study of T cells in Graves' hyperthyroidism and ophthalmopathy (dated 2019 in TCRdb). Describing the broader study: Peripheral blood was collected at initial diagnosis, before any treatment. TCR Vbeta CDR3 sequencing of approximately 140 peripheral blood samples (under 45 ophthalmopathy, about 74 hyperthyroidism and around 17 progressor patients) is reported in the paper. To identify distinguishing TCR V-J signatures, a discovery cohort of 95 to 100 patients was used, comprising 43 with Graves' ophthalmopathy and 57 with stable Graves' hyperthyroidism. Prospective prediction of ophthalmopathy was tested in an independent validation cohort consisting of 18 hyperthyroidism patients and approximately 16 patients who later progressed to ophthalmopathy. In addition, the study compared T-cell repertoires in thyroid tissue and in blood from roughly six Graves' hyperthyroidism patients. After blood sampling, hyperthyroidism patients were treated with methimazole at a starting dose of 30 mg daily, and ophthalmopathy patients were treated with high-dose intravenous methylprednisolone. The approximately 90 discovery patients were divided at random into training and test sets in a 7:3 ratio. Study-level results and caveats: A 13 V-J signature model separated ophthalmopathy from stable hyperthyroidism, with about 90% sensitivity and about 81% specificity in cross-validation and 80%/75% in testing. Most expanded thyroid clonotypes (frequency above 0.001) were also detected in blood, suggesting blood repertoires may reflect thyroid immune responses. In validation, progression to ophthalmopathy was predicted by the model with nearly 71% sensitivity and 72.22% specificity, a median of about 6 months before onset. No statistical method was used to fix the sample size in advance, and group allocation was not hidden from the investigators.

TCR beta CDR3 regions were amplified from RNA transcripts. For the first round of RT-PCR on the TCR CDR3, the HTBI primer set was used together with the Qiagen OneStep RT-PCR kit. A second multiplex PCR round built the libraries, followed by size selection and purification. The libraries were sequenced on an Illumina HiSeq2000 using paired-end 100 bp reads. The source study handled its data this way. Raw data were processed with SOAPnuke, discarding reads with adapters, uncalled bases, mean Phred below 15, or no exact constant-primer or identifier match. High-quality paired reads were merged using COPE v1.2.5, and each unique nucleotide sequence was defined as a clonotype. MiTCR v1.1 was used to align the clonotypes against IMGT TRBV, TRBD and TRBJ reference segments. Analysis was restricted to V-J combinations with a frequency above 0.0001, which covered roughly 99% of repertoires. A TCS score was defined as the ratio between F50 (clonal expansion) and ExV (chaos), using BLOSUM62-based TCRdist between CDR3 peptides within each V-J. Welch's t-statistics and random forest reduced roughly 530 V-J features to 13, which were used in a naive Bayes classifier (R e1071). TCRdb itself trimmed the public reads at Q25 with fastp, ran MiXCR and retained productive beta chains. Every CDR3 protein is listed once, alongside the most common genes and DNA of its rows. The authors' filters were not applied to this entry. This sample has about 640,000 distinct CDR3 sequences in its table, and around 15% of those were observed once. The top ten hold under 15% of the sample.

In the ophthalmopathy patients, disease was moderately to severely active, with a Clinical Activity Score of 3 or more, a NOSPECS grade of 4 or more, and a duration of less than 3 months. Patients with uncontrolled infections, other autoimmune diseases, pregnancy or lactation were excluded. Diagnoses were based on clinical symptoms, serum thyroxine and TRAb, thyroid ultrasound and orbital computed tomography. PBMCs were separated from about 10 ml of fresh peripheral blood using Ficoll-Paque density gradient centrifugation. Total RNA was extracted using Trizol reagent, and RNA quality was assessed on an Agilent 2100 Bioanalyzer. CDR3 length: 13 amino acids, cysteine to phenylalanine. The entry retains the CDR3 DNA only, 39 bases that are in frame from base 1. V and J lose 4 bases and 3 bases, and a span of 7 bases separates them. The CDR1 and CDR2 encoded by the germline V gene are SGHRS and YFSETQ.

The receptor chain draws on TRBV5-1 and TRBJ2-2; confidence is insufficient to name the D gene. Sequenced sample: blood. This clonotype was obtained from a woman aged 50 to 60 with Graves' ophthalmopathy. The sequenced DNA is TGCGCCAGCAGCAGGCTACACACCGGGGAGCTGTTTTTT. The encoded protein is CASSRLHTGELFF.